One and the same sample provided the 31 T cell receptor beta chains below, sequenced in a study of early T cells in non-severe SARS-CoV-2 infection. TCRdb analysed the 5' RACE reads with MiXCR anew, one entry per CDR3 protein. The sample carries tens of thousands of distinct CDR3 sequences, around 13% recorded once. The sample comprised whole blood. These receptors were obtained from an adult who was a healthcare worker with PCR-confirmed SARS-CoV-2 infection or an uninfected control (not recorded which).

The sample holds a few counts of this clonotype. This rearrangement joins TRBV27 to TRBJ1-1; D call uncertain. Germline-derived CDR1 and CDR2 are MNHEY and SMNVEV (reference sequence). V lost 10 bases to trimming and J lost 1 base, with 7 bases between them. This CDR3 has 11 residues. This chain's CDR3 is CATSRNTEAFF. CDR3 nucleotide sequence: TGTGCCACCTCCCGGAACACTGAAGCTTTCTTT.

This clonotype was picked up many times. Written as DNA, the CDR3 is TGTGCCAGCAGCGTGGCCAGCGGGCGCACTTCCACAGATACGCAGTATTTT. It specifies CASSVASGRTSTDTQYF. This rearrangement joins TRBV9 to TRBJ2-3; tentatively, D is TRBD2 (6 bases). Germline V gene sequence: CDR1 SGDLS, CDR2 YYNGEE. V shed 2 bases and J shed 2 bases, with 18 bases lying between them. This CDR3 has 17 residues.

V and J are TRBV6-5 and TRBJ2-3; D unresolved. CDR1 and CDR2 (germline): MNHEY, SVGAGI. This CDR3 is 14 amino acids long. V gave up 5 bases and J gave up 4 bases, with 13 bases separating them. CDR3 residues: CASSRRRVSDTQYF. The CDR3 nucleotides are TGTGCCAGCAGTCGCCGCCGTGTTTCAGATACGCAGTATTTT.

This clonotype was seen more than once but under ten times. The V gene is TRBV18, the J gene TRBJ2-1, with D perhaps matching TRBD2 (5 bases). Trimming removed 3 bases from V and 6 bases from J, with 21 bases in between. CDR3 length: 17 residues. The V gene's germline CDR1 is KGHSH and CDR2 LQKENI. In nucleotides, the CDR3 is TGTGCCAGCTCACCCACTGGAGGACGGCACGGGATCAATGAGCAGTTCTTC. This sequence encodes CASSPTGGRHGINEQFF.

J is TRBJ1-2 and V is TRBV6-2 or TRBV6-3, with 7 nucleotides matching TRBD1. The V gene's germline CDR1 is MNHEY and CDR2 SVGEGT. The CDR3 extends over 14 amino acids. The junction had 7 bases not matched to a gene; V was cut back by 5 bases and J by 4 bases. CDR3 loop: CASSTTGPGYGYTF. Written as DNA, the CDR3 is TGTGCCAGCAGTACGACAGGGCCGGGCTATGGCTACACCTTC.

This clonotype was observed many times. The chain links TRBV7-3 to TRBJ1-1, with TRBD1 as a possible D gene (5 bases). CDR3 length: 13 residues. Germline lookup yields CDR1 SGHTA and CDR2 FQGTGA. V lost 4 bases, J lost 3 bases, and 9 bases lay in between. The CDR3 spells CASSSEGYTEAFF. The CDR3 nucleotides are TGTGCCAGCAGCTCGGAGGGGTACACTGAAGCTTTCTTT.

As regards this clonotype: Possible read error: a much larger clone is one base away. The chain uses TRBV11-2 and TRBJ2-5; possible D gene TRBD2, 6 bases. Germline V gene sequence: CDR1 SGHAT, CDR2 FQNNGV. The CDR3 loop spans 15 amino acids. Between the trimmed V and J ends, which lost 8 bases and 5 bases, there was a span of 21 bases. In DNA form, the CDR3 reads TGTGCCAGCGGCTCCCCGGGACTCAGCTGGGAGACCCAGTACTTC. Protein product: CASGSPGLSWETQYF.

This chain uses TRBV10-2 with TRBJ2-5, with 9 positions matching TRBD2. CDR3 length: 15 residues. The germline CDR1 and CDR2 sequences are WSHSY and SAAADI. Losses at the gene ends were 2 bases for V and 2 bases for J; bases not matched to a gene: 3. CDR3: CASSEASGAQETQYF. CDR3 coding DNA: TGCGCCAGCAGTGAGGCTAGCGGGGCACAAGAGACCCAGTACTTC.

V gene TRBV11-3 combines with J gene TRBJ1-1, with TRBD1 matching 9 bases. CDR3 length: 17 residues. The V segment lost 8 bases and the J segment 0 bases; nucleotides outside the gene matches: 13. CDR1 SGHNT and CDR2 YENEEA come from the germline V gene. This CDR3 reads CASLTLTGGNLNTEAFF. CDR3 bases: TGTGCCAGCCTTACTTTGACAGGGGGTAACTTGAACACTGAAGCTTTCTTT.

This clonotype was seen a few times. V is TRBV3-1 and J is TRBJ2-7, with TRBD2 as a possible D gene (5 bases). Trimming cost V 2 bases and J 0 bases, with 5 bases left between them. CDR1 is LGHDT and CDR2 is YNNKEL in the germline V gene (reference sequence). The CDR3 sequence is 13 residues long. In nucleotides, the CDR3 is TGTGCCAGCAGCCAAACTAGCTCCTACGAGCAGTACTTC. It encodes CASSQTSSYEQYF.

This clonotype was counted ten times or more. The chain links TRBV2 to TRBJ2-5, with a tentative D call TRBD2 (6 bases). The CDR3 is 12 amino acids. V was pared by 8 bases and J by 9 bases, with 16 bases between. From germline, CDR1 is SNHLY and CDR2 FYNNEI. CDR3 region: CASEGLRRAQYF. CDR3 nucleotide sequence: TGTGCCAGCGAGGGACTCCGCCGGGCCCAGTACTTC.

The chain carries TRBV19 and TRBJ1-1; possibly TRBD1 for D (5 bases). The CDR3 consists of 15 residues. V was pared by 4 bases and J by 1 base, with 13 bases between. Germline V gene lookup returns CDR1 LNHDA and CDR2 SQIVND (reference sequence). CDR3 DNA sequence: TGTGCCAGTAGTAGTCAGGCCGGACAGAACACTGAAGCTTTCTTT. As protein: CASSSQAGQNTEAFF. The entire variable domain, with the rest obtained from reference TRBV19 and TRBJ1-1, is as follows: DGGITQSPKYLFRKEGQNVTLSCEQNLNHDAMYWYRQDPGQGLRLIYYSQIVNDFQKGDIAEGYSVSREKKESFPLTVTSAQKNPTAFYLCASSSQAGQNTEAFFGQGTRLTVV.

This clonotype was seen repeatedly, ten times or more. The chain uses TRBV6-1 and TRBJ1-2; D is possibly TRBD1 (5 bases). Germline lookup yields CDR1 MNHNS and CDR2 SASEGT. V was clipped by 7 bases and J by 8 bases, with 11 bases between them. There are 11 residues in the CDR3. The CDR3 sequence is CASTRAGGYTF. DNA of the CDR3: TGTGCCAGCACCAGGGCGGGAGGCTACACCTTC.

This clonotype was counted only a few times. The rearrangement links TRBV19 to TRBJ2-2; D tentatively fits TRBD1 or TRBD2 (7 bases each). Looked up from germline, CDR1 is LNHDA and CDR2 is SQIVND (reference sequence). The germline V and J ends were trimmed by 6 bases and 4 bases, with 18 bases remaining between them. The CDR3 is 16 residues long. The CDR3 DNA follows: TGTGCCAGTAGACCGAGGGAGGGGGCAGGCACCGGGGAGCTGTTTTTT. It translates to CASRPREGAGTGELFF.

The CDR3 sequence: CASSPGEEGSMITDTQYF. The CDR3 DNA follows: TGTGCCAGCTCACCTGGGGAGGAGGGCTCGATGATCACAGATACGCAGTATTTT. The V gene is TRBV18, the J gene TRBJ2-3; TRBD2 is a possible D gene (6 bases). V dropped 3 bases and J dropped 2 bases, with 21 bases sitting between them. Germline CDR1 KGHSH, CDR2 LQKENI. The CDR3 length is 18 residues.

As concerns this clonotype: One junction end disagrees with the germline gene, perhaps due to a read error. This chain connects TRBV29-1 to TRBJ2-1; the D gene is possibly TRBD2 (5 bases). The CDR3 covers 10 residues. Germline V gene lookup returns CDR1 SQVTM and CDR2 ANQGSEA. Here the CDR3 reads CSVGGAEQFF. In nucleotides, the CDR3 is TGTAGCGTGGGTGGCGCGGAGCAGTTCTTC.

This clonotype was recorded many times. The chain uses TRBV20-1 and TRBJ1-3; 9 bases match TRBD1. J was trimmed by 0 bases and V by 5 bases; bases with no gene match: 5. Looked up from germline, CDR1 is DFQATT and CDR2 is SNEGSKA (reference sequence). The CDR3 is 15 residues long. The CDR3 DNA follows: TGCAGTGCTCTCGGGACAGGGAGCTCTGGAAACACCATATATTTT. Protein sequence: CSALGTGSSGNTIYF.

The table lists this clonotype with a few counts. This CDR3 reads CSARDQTGGPGELFF. The DNA of the CDR3 is TGCAGTGCTAGAGACCAAACAGGGGGCCCCGGGGAGCTGTTTTTT. The V and J genes are TRBV20-1 and TRBJ2-2; 9 bases align to TRBD1. Germline V CDR1 and CDR2: DFQATT, SNEGSKA (reference sequence). V was clipped by 0 bases and J by 6 bases; unmatched bases: 5. This CDR3 is 15 amino acids long.

This clonotype was seen a few times. The gene calls are TRBV28 and TRBJ1-3, with D hard to call. This CDR3 spans 12 amino acids. The V gene's germline CDR1 is MDHEN and CDR2 SYDVKM. V was trimmed by 6 bases and J by 4 bases, leaving 7 bases between them. The CDR3 here is CASSVGGNTIYF. As DNA, the CDR3 is TGTGCCAGCAGCGTGGGAGGAAACACCATATATTTT.

There are many counts of this clonotype. V and J are TRBV3-2 and TRBJ2-5; the table assigns TRBD1, which was not confirmed against the DNA. TRBV3-2 is listed as a pseudogene. CDR3 length: 15 residues. CDR3 in amino acids: CASSQGGQHKETQYF. In DNA, the CDR3 is TGTGCCAGCAGCCAAGGGGGACAACACAAAGAGACCCAGTACTTC.

This clonotype was found many times. This chain connects TRBV29-1 to TRBJ1-3; D call uncertain. The CDR3 runs 14 residues. Deletions cut 3 bases from V and 4 bases from J, with 13 bases between. The germline V gene has CDR1 SQVTM and CDR2 ANQGSEA. The CDR3 here is CSVDGQSEGNTIYF. CDR3 nucleotide sequence: TGCAGCGTTGACGGTCAATCGGAAGGAAACACCATATATTTT.

V usage is TRBV9 and J usage is TRBJ2-2; no clear D. The V end was cut by 0 bases, the J end by 4 bases, with 10 bases between. The CDR3 totals 15 residues. Germline values: CDR1 SGDLS, CDR2 YYNGEE. The CDR3, as DNA: TGTGCCAGCAGCGTAGAGGACGCAGCCACCGGGGAGCTGTTTTTT. It translates to CASSVEDAATGELFF.

This chain uses TRBV9 with TRBJ2-5; 10 nucleotides align to TRBD1. CDR1 SGDLS and CDR2 YYNGEE come from the germline V gene. V shed 2 bases, J shed 5 bases, and the junction held 3 bases outside the gene matches. This CDR3 spans 14 amino acids. The CDR3 sequence is CASSVTGGFETQYF. The CDR3 bases are TGTGCCAGCAGCGTGACAGGGGGCTTTGAGACCCAGTACTTC.

In its sample, this clonotype was seen a few times. The gene calls are TRBV11-2 and TRBJ2-7; tentatively, D is TRBD1 (7 bases). V gave up 6 bases and J gave up 2 bases, with 17 bases separating them. CDR1 is SGHAT and CDR2 is FQNNGV in the germline V gene. CDR3 size: 15 residues. CDR3 in DNA: TGTGCCAGCAGTAAAGATCGCGGGACAGCCTACGAGCAGTACTTC. It codes for CASSKDRGTAYEQYF.

The sample holds a few counts of this clonotype. The rearrangement uses TRBV7-6 and TRBJ2-7; D is ambiguous. Per germline, CDR1 SGHVS and CDR2 FNYEAQ. The length of the CDR3 is 19 residues. The V and J ends lost 1 base and 5 bases respectively, with 27 bases between them. The CDR3 protein is CASSLVQSSGAAPTDEQYF. DNA of the CDR3: TGTGCCAGCAGCTTAGTTCAGAGTTCGGGTGCAGCCCCAACGGACGAGCAGTACTTC.

This clonotype was detected once. This may be a read error: a much more frequent sequence differs by one nucleotide. The conserved closing phenylalanine or tryptophan is absent in this CDR3, likely reflecting a read error. The chain employs TRBV18 and TRBJ1-1; D not resolved. Trimming cost V 4 bases and J 0 bases, with 12 bases left between them. Per the germline V gene, CDR1 is KGHSH and CDR2 is LQKENI. The CDR3 is 15 amino acids. Here the CDR3 reads CASSQGSVLNTEAFL. The CDR3 DNA reads as TGTGCCAGCTCACAAGGAAGTGTTCTGAACACTGAAGCTTTCCTT.

The V gene is TRBV11-3, the J gene TRBJ2-1, with 9 bases lining up with TRBD2. The V and J ends lost 7 bases and 0 bases, in that order; junction bases with no gene match: 1. The germline CDR1 and CDR2 sequences are SGHNT and YENEEA. The CDR3 has 14 amino acids. This chain's CDR3 is CASKAGGSYNEQFF. In DNA form, the CDR3 reads TGTGCCAGCAAAGCGGGGGGCTCCTACAATGAGCAGTTCTTC.

J is TRBJ2-6 and V is TRBV7-6, with a possible D match to TRBD2 (6 bases). This CDR3 comprises 15 residues. Germline CDR1 SGHVS, CDR2 FNYEAQ. Between the trimmed V and J ends, which lost 5 bases and 0 bases, there was a span of 8 bases. CDR3 nucleotide sequence: TGTGCCAGCAGCACGACTAGCTCTGGGGCCAACGTCCTGACTTTC. Its protein product is CASSTTSSGANVLTF.

This clonotype was observed a few times. The genes are TRBV5-1 and TRBJ2-2, with 8 bases matching TRBD1. CDR3 length equals 15 residues. The germline V gene has CDR1 SGHRS and CDR2 YFSETQ. The ends lost 3 bases at V and 5 bases at J; junction bases unmatched: 6. The CDR3 nucleotides are TGCGCCAGCAGCTCGTCCCGGGACAGGACCGGGGAGCTGTTTTTT. Protein product: CASSSSRDRTGELFF.

The rearrangement uses TRBV3-1 and TRBJ1-5; TRBD1 matches 11 bases. With V trimmed by 3 bases and J by 7 bases, 2 bases remained unmatched. The CDR3 is made up of 14 amino acids. CDR1 is LGHDT and CDR2 is YNNKEL in the germline V gene (reference sequence). The CDR3 loop is CASSQGQGVQPQHF. The CDR3 region has the DNA TGTGCCAGCAGCCAGGGACAGGGGGTCCAGCCCCAGCATTTT.

J is TRBJ1-1 and V is TRBV11-2; maybe TRBD1 (5 bases). V gave up 3 bases and J gave up 1 base, with 9 bases separating them. This CDR3 spans 14 amino acids. CDR1 is SGHAT and CDR2 is FQNNGV in the germline V gene. The CDR3 reads CASSLGEANTEAFF. Here the CDR3 DNA reads TGTGCCAGCAGCTTGGGGGAGGCGAACACTGAAGCTTTCTTT.